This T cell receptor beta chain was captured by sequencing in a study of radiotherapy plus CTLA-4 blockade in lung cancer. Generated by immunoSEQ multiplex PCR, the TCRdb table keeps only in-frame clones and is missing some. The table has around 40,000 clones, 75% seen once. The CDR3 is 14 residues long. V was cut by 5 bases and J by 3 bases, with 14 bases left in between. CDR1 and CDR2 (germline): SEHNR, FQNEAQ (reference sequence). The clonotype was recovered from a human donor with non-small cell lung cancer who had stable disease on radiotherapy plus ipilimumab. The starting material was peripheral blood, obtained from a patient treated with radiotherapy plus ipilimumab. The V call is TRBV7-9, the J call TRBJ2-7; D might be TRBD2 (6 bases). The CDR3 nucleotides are TGTGCCAGCAGCGTCGGAGGGACGGGCTACGAGCAGTACTTC. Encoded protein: CASSVGGTGYEQYF. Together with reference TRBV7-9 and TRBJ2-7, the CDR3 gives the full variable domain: DTGVSQNPRHKITKRGQNVTFRCDPISEHNRLYWYRQTLGQGPEFLTYFQNEAQLEKSRLLSDRFSAERPKGSFSTLEIQRTEQGDSAMYLCASSVGGTGYEQYFGPGTRLTVT.